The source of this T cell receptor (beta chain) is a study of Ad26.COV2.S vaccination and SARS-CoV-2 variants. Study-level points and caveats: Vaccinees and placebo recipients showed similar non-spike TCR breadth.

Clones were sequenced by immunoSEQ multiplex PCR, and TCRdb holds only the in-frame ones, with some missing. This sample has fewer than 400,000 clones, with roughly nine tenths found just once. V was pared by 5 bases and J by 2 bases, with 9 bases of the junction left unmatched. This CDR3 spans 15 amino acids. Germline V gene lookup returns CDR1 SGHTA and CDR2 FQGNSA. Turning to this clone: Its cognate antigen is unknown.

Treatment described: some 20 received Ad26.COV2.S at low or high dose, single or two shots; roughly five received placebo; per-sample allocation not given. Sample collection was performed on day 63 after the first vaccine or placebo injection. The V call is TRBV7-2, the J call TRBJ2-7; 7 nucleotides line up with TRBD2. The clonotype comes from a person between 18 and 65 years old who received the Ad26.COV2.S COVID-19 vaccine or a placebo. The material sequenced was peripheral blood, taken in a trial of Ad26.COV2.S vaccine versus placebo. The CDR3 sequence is CASSLRGGTTYEQYF. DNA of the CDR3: TGTGCCAGCAGCCTTCGCGGGGGTACTACCTACGAGCAGTACTTC.